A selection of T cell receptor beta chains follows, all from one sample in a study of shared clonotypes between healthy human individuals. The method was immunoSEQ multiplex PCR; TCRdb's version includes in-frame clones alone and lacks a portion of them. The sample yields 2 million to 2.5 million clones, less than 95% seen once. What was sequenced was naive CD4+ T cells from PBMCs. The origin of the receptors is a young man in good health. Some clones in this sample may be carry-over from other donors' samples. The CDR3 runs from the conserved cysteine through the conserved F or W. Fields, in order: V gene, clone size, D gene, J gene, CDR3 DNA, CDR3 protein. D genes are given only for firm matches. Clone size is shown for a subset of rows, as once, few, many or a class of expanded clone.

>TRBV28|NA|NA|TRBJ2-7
TGTGCCAGCAGTTCCCCGGTCCAGGGGAGGGGCTCCCTCTCCTACGAGCAGTACTTC
CASSSPVQGRGSLSYEQYF
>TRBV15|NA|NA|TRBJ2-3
TGTGCCACCAGCCCCAGCACAGATACGCAGTATTTT
CATSPSTDTQYF
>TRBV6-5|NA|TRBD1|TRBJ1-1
TGTGCCAGCAGTTACCACAGGGGGCACGGGGTCGAGGCTTTCTTT
CASSYHRGHGVEAFF
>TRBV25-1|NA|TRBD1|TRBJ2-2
TGTGCCAGCAGTAAGACAGGGGACACCGGGGAGCTGTTTTTT
CASSKTGDTGELFF
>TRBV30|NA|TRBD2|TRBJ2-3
TGTGCCTGGAGTAGGCCTAGCGGGAGAGGGAATACGCAGTATTTT
CAWSRPSGRGNTQYF
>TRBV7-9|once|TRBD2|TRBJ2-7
TGTGCCAGCAGCTTTTTTGCCACGCGGGGGAAGGCCTACGAGCAGTACTTC
CASSFFATRGKAYEQYF
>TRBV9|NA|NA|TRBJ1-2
TGTGCCAGCAGCACGACCGCGGGCCTTTCTAACTATGGCTACACCTTC
CASSTTAGLSNYGYTF
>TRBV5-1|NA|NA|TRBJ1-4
TGCGCCAGCAGCTTGATGAGGGTTGGAGATGAAAAACTGTTTTTT
CASSLMRVGDEKLFF
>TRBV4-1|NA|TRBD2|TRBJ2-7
TGCGCCAGCAGCCTGCCCGGGACTAGTACCGAGCAGTACTTC
CASSLPGTSTEQYF
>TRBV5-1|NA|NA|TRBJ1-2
TGCGCCAGCAGCTTGGATCCGGGCTCGATGGGTGGCTACACCTTC
CASSLDPGSMGGYTF
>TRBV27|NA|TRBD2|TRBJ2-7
TGTGCCAGCAGTTTTAGGGTAGCGGGAGGCCTAGGGCTTGGTGAGCAGTACTTC
CASSFRVAGGLGLGEQYF
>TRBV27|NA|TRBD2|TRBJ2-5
TGTGCCAGCAGTTCCCGAGCGGGAGTGAAGGAGACCCAGTACTTC
CASSSRAGVKETQYF
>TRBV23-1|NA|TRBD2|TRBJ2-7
TGCGCCAGCAGGGCGGGGGATTCCTACGAGCAGTACTTC
CASRAGDSYEQYF
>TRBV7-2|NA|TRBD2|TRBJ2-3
TGTGCCAGCAGCTTAGGGGGGTCTAGCGGTTTCACAGATACGCAGTATTTT
CASSLGGSSGFTDTQYF
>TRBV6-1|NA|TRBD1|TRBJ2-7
TGTGCCAGCAGTGAGTCTACAGGGGGCTTACCCTACATGGAGCAGTACTTC
CASSESTGGLPYMEQYF
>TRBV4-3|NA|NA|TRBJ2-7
TGCGCCAGCAGCCAACTGACGGGGACTTCAACCTACGAGCAGTACTTC
CASSQLTGTSTYEQYF
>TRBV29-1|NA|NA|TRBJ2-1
TGCAGCGTTGAACGGATGGGGGCCTCCTACAATGAGCAGTTCTTC
CSVERMGASYNEQFF
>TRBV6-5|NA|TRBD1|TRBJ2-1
TGTGCCAGCAGTTACCGGGGGACAGGGCCCACTGAGCAGTTCTTC
CASSYRGTGPTEQFF
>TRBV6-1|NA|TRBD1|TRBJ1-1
TGTGCCAGCAGTGGGCGGGACAGGGGTATGTACACTGAAGCTTTCTTT
CASSGRDRGMYTEAFF
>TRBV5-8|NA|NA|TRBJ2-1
TGTGCCAGCAGCTTGCCCCGACCTCAGCATGAGCAGTTCTTC
CASSLPRPQHEQFF
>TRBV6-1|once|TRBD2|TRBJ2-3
TGTGCCAGCATTCCGGGACTAGCAGATGCAGATACGCAGTATTTT
CASIPGLADADTQYF
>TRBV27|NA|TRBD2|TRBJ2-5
TGTGCCAGCAAAGGACTAGCGGGGAAACAAGAGACCCAGTACTTC
CASKGLAGKQETQYF
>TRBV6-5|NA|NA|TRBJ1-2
TGTGCCAGCAGCCCGAAGGAATTTGAAACGGGCTACACCTTC
CASSPKEFETGYTF
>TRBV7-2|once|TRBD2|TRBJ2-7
TGTGCCAGCAGCACCGGACTAGCGTACTACGAGCAGTACTTC
CASSTGLAYYEQYF
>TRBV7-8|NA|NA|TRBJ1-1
TGTGCCAGCAGCTTAGCGATGGGCTGGGGAGCTTTCTTT
CASSLAMGWGAFF
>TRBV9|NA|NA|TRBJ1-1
TGTGCCAGCAGCGTCAGCGTGGACGCTGAAGCTTTCTTT
CASSVSVDAEAFF
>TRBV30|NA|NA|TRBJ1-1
TGTGCCTGGAGTGTCGAAGGGAACACTGAAGCTTTCTTT
CAWSVEGNTEAFF
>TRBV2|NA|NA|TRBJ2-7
TGTGCCAGCAGTGGGCGAGGCTTTACCGAGCAGTACTTC
CASSGRGFTEQYF
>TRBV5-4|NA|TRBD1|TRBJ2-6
TGTGCCAGCAGCTCCGGGACAGGGTTCGGGGCCAACGTCCTGACTTTC
CASSSGTGFGANVLTF
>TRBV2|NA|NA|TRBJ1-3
TGTGCCAGCAGTGAAGCTGGGGGTGGGGGAAACACCATATATTTT
CASSEAGGGGNTIYF
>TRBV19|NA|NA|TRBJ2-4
TGTGCCAGTAGTACGGGGGCTTTGGGCAAAAACATTCAGTACTTC
CASSTGALGKNIQYF
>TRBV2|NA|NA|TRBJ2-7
TGTGCCAGCAGTGTCCAACTCAGACAGGATGGCTCCTACGAGCAGTACTTC
CASSVQLRQDGSYEQYF
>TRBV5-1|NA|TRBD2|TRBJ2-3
TGCGCCAGCAGCGTTGGAACGGGAGGGAGCACAGATACGCAGTATTTT
CASSVGTGGSTDTQYF
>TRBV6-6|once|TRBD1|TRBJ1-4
TGTGCCAGCAGTGACAGGGGGCGTGAAAAACTGTTTTTT
CASSDRGREKLFF
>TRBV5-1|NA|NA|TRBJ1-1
TGCGCCAGCAGCTTCGCAGGGTCCGACACTGAAGCTTTCTTT
CASSFAGSDTEAFF
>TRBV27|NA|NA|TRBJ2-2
TGTGCCAGCAGAACCACCGGGACGTCGGTCGGGGAGCTGTTTTTT
CASRTTGTSVGELFF
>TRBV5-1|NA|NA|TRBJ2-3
TGCGCCAGCAGCTTGGAGCAGGGCACAGATACGCAGTATTTT
CASSLEQGTDTQYF
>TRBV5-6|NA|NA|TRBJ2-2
TGTGCCAGCAGCCCGGCAGGTCCCACCGGGGAGCTGTTTTTT
CASSPAGPTGELFF
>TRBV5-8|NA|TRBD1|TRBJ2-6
TGTGCCAGCAGCTTGAATGACAGGGCTCTATTCTCTGGGGCCAACGTCCTGACTTTC
CASSLNDRALFSGANVLTF
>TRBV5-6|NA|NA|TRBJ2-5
TGTGCCAGCAGCTCCCCGGTCGGAGGATGGGAGACCCAGTACTTC
CASSSPVGGWETQYF
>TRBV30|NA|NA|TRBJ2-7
TGTGCTTCCTCTGAGGAGGGCGAGCAGTACTTC
CASSEEGEQYF
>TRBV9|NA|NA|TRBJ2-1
TGTGCCAGCAGCGTAGCTCATCAGGGTGTTCACGAGCAGTTCTTC
CASSVAHQGVHEQFF